Listed below are T cell receptor beta chains from one sample, sequenced in a study of OX40 agonist ivuxolimab in advanced cancers. Sequencing used immunoSEQ multiplex PCR; TCRdb keeps in-frame clones, though not all of them. The data contain 87,000 or so clones, roughly 89% of them seen just once; the ten biggest clones take up around 1.5%. The starting material was CD4+ or CD8+ T cells sorted from blood, obtained in a trial of the OX40 agonist ivuxolimab. Receptors originate from an adult with an advanced solid tumor such as melanoma, head and neck, liver or kidney cancer. The CDR3 runs from the conserved cysteine through the conserved F or W. The order of the fields is J gene, CDR3 length, clone size, D gene, V gene, CDR3 protein, CDR3 DNA. A D gene is named only where the DNA matches it firmly. Size is stated for part of the rows, as once, few or many counts, or as a class when the clone is expanded.

J: TRBJ2-5
length: 15
size: .
D: TRBD2
V: TRBV7-6
CDR3: CASSARGAGGETQYF
DNA: TGTGCCAGCAGCGCTAGGGGTGCGGGAGGGGAGACCCAGTACTTC

J: TRBJ1-2
length: 15
size: .
D: .
V: TRBV18
CDR3: CASSPTQGMENGYTF
DNA: TGTGCCAGCTCTCCCACACAGGGAATGGAGAATGGCTACACCTTC

J: TRBJ2-7
length: 14
size: .
D: .
V: TRBV2
CDR3: CASRPRRESYEQYF
DNA: TGTGCCAGCAGGCCAAGGCGGGAATCCTACGAGCAGTACTTC

J: TRBJ2-7
length: 16
size: .
D: TRBD2
V: TRBV5-4
CDR3: CASSLAARGASYEQYF
DNA: TGTGCCAGCAGCTTGGCGGCGCGGGGGGCCTCCTACGAGCAGTACTTC

J: TRBJ2-5
length: 14
size: .
D: .
V: TRBV11-2
CDR3: CASSRTVSQETQYF
DNA: TGTGCCAGCAGCCGGACAGTGTCCCAAGAGACCCAGTACTTC

J: TRBJ1-5
length: 14
size: .
D: TRBD1
V: TRBV6-6
CDR3: CASSRQGDAQPQHF
DNA: TGTGCCAGCAGCCGACAGGGCGACGCTCAGCCCCAGCATTTT

J: TRBJ2-1
length: 14
size: .
D: .
V: TRBV7-6
CDR3: CASSFSQGNNEQFF
DNA: TGTGCCAGCAGCTTTAGCCAGGGGAATAATGAGCAGTTCTTC

J: TRBJ2-6
length: 14
size: .
D: .
V: TRBV7-8
CDR3: CASSSMTGANVLTF
DNA: TGTGCCAGCAGCTCGATGACTGGGGCCAACGTCCTGACTTTC

J: TRBJ2-1
length: 16
size: .
D: TRBD2
V: TRBV5-1
CDR3: CASSLASGGRYNEQFF
DNA: TGCGCCAGCAGCTTGGCGTCGGGAGGCCGTTACAATGAGCAGTTCTTC

J: TRBJ1-5
length: 15
size: once
D: .
V: TRBV19
CDR3: CASSIVRQGNQPQHF
DNA: TGTGCCAGTAGTATAGTACGACAGGGCAATCAGCCCCAGCATTTT

J: TRBJ1-4
length: 15
size: .
D: .
V: TRBV2
CDR3: CASTNGEATNEKLFF
DNA: TGTGCCAGCACCAACGGGGAAGCAACTAATGAAAAACTGTTTTTT

J: TRBJ1-2
length: 14
size: .
D: .
V: TRBV5-4
CDR3: CASSLGQPNYGYTF
DNA: TGTGCCAGCAGCTTGGGCCAGCCTAACTATGGCTACACCTTC

J: TRBJ1-1
length: 15
size: once
D: .
V: TRBV5-4
CDR3: CASMPGIQPNTEAFF
DNA: TGTGCCAGCATGCCCGGGATACAGCCGAACACTGAAGCTTTCTTT

J: TRBJ1-1
length: 12
size: .
D: .
V: TRBV11-2
CDR3: CASSPQYTEAFF
DNA: TGTGCCAGCAGCCCCCAGTACACTGAAGCTTTCTTT

J: TRBJ2-7
length: 13
size: once
D: TRBD2
V: TRBV2
CDR3: CASLNSGDLEQYF
DNA: TGTGCCAGCCTGAACAGCGGGGACCTGGAGCAGTACTTC

J: TRBJ2-5
length: 15
size: .
D: TRBD1
V: TRBV9
CDR3: CASSPQGEPGETQYF
DNA: TGTGCCAGCAGCCCCCAGGGGGAGCCGGGGGAGACCCAGTACTTC

J: TRBJ1-1
length: 13
size: .
D: .
V: TRBV7-9
CDR3: CASSLLQGIRAFF
DNA: TGTGCCAGCAGCTTATTACAGGGTATAAGAGCTTTCTTT

J: TRBJ2-5
length: 11
size: .
D: .
V: TRBV6-1
CDR3: CASREGETQYF
DNA: TGTGCCAGCAGAGAGGGGGAGACCCAGTACTTC

J: TRBJ2-1
length: 15
size: .
D: .
V: TRBV5-6
CDR3: CASSHDFSSFNEQFF
DNA: TGTGCCAGCAGCCACGACTTCTCATCTTTTAATGAGCAGTTCTTC

J: TRBJ2-3
length: 14
size: once
D: .
V: TRBV29-1
CDR3: CSVTYSGSTDTQYF
DNA: TGCAGCGTTACGTACAGCGGGAGCACAGATACGCAGTATTTT

J: TRBJ2-7
length: 15
size: .
D: TRBD2
V: TRBV7-6
CDR3: CASSSGTRFLGEQYF
DNA: TGTGCCAGCAGCTCCGGGACTAGGTTCTTAGGAGAGCAGTACTTC

J: TRBJ1-4
length: 13
size: once
D: .
V: TRBV4-1
CDR3: CASSFLWGEKLFF
DNA: TGCGCCAGCAGCTTCCTCTGGGGTGAAAAACTGTTTTTT

J: TRBJ1-6
length: 13
size: few
D: .
V: TRBV30
CDR3: CAWGASGDSPLHF
DNA: TGTGCCTGGGGGGCCTCGGGGGATTCACCCCTCCACTTT

J: TRBJ1-1
length: 13
size: .
D: .
V: TRBV6-6
CDR3: CASSLQQNTEAFF
DNA: TGTGCCAGCAGCCTACAGCAGAACACTGAAGCTTTCTTT

J: TRBJ2-6
length: 17
size: .
D: .
V: TRBV19
CDR3: CASSVQGGSSGANVLTF
DNA: TGTGCCAGTAGTGTGCAGGGGGGGAGCTCTGGGGCCAACGTCCTGACTTTC

J: TRBJ1-1
length: 15
size: .
D: .
V: TRBV11-2
CDR3: CASSLRGAGNTEAFF
DNA: TGTGCCAGCAGCTTAAGGGGAGCAGGGAACACTGAAGCTTTCTTT

J: TRBJ1-2
length: 12
size: .
D: .
V: TRBV11-2
CDR3: CASSLDKEGYTF
DNA: TGTGCCAGCAGCTTAGATAAGGAGGGCTACACCTTC

J: TRBJ1-5
length: 13
size: .
D: .
V: TRBV6-6
CDR3: CASSFRVGQPQHF
DNA: TGTGCCAGCAGTTTTAGGGTCGGTCAGCCCCAGCATTTT

J: TRBJ1-5
length: 13
size: .
D: .
V: TRBV6-5
CDR3: CASSRGAGQPQHF
DNA: TGTGCCAGCAGCCGGGGGGCCGGTCAGCCCCAGCATTTT

J: TRBJ2-7
length: 15
size: .
D: TRBD1
V: TRBV5-4
CDR3: CASSADREQTYEQYF
DNA: TGTGCCAGCAGCGCGGACAGGGAGCAAACCTACGAGCAGTACTTC

J: TRBJ2-3
length: 16
size: .
D: .
V: TRBV4-2
CDR3: CASSQNPRPFTDTQYF
DNA: TGTGCCAGCAGCCAAAACCCCCGTCCGTTCACAGATACGCAGTATTTT

J: TRBJ1-4
length: 13
size: .
D: TRBD1
V: TRBV29-1
CDR3: CSVQGGPNEKLFF
DNA: TGCAGCGTACAGGGGGGACCTAATGAAAAACTGTTTTTT

J: TRBJ1-1
length: 11
size: .
D: TRBD1
V: TRBV29-1
CDR3: CSVYRGAEAFF
DNA: TGCAGCGTTTACAGGGGCGCTGAAGCTTTCTTT

J: TRBJ1-3
length: 15
size: once
D: .
V: TRBV5-6
CDR3: CASSPTAGAGNTIYF
DNA: TGTGCCAGCAGCCCTACGGCGGGGGCTGGAAACACCATATATTTT

J: TRBJ1-2
length: 15
size: .
D: .
V: TRBV7-8
CDR3: CASSLVQVQEGGYTF
DNA: TGTGCCAGCAGCTTAGTTCAGGTCCAAGAGGGGGGCTACACCTTC

J: TRBJ2-7
length: 17
size: once
D: TRBD1
V: TRBV19
CDR3: CASSISYGTATTYEQYF
DNA: TGTGCCAGTAGTATATCCTATGGGACAGCCACCACCTACGAGCAGTACTTC

J: TRBJ2-5
length: 15
size: .
D: .
V: TRBV7-9
CDR3: CASSLGQGIQETQYF
DNA: TGTGCCAGCAGCTTAGGTCAGGGGATTCAAGAGACCCAGTACTTC